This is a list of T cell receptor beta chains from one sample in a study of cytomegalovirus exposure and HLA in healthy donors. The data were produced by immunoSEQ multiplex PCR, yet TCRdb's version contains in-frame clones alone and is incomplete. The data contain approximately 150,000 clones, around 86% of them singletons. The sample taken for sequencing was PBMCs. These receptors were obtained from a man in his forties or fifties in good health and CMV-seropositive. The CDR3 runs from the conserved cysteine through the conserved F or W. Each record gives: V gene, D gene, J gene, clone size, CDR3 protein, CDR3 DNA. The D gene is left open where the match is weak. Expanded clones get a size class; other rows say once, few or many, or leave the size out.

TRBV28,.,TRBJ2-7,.,CASSFPLTVGSSYEQYF,TGTGCCAGCAGTTTCCCTTTAACAGTGGGGAGCTCCTACGAGCAGTACTTC
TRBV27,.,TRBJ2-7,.,CASSLGGRYEQYF,TGTGCCAGCAGTTTAGGGGGCCGATACGAGCAGTACTTC
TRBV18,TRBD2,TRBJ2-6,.,CASSVSTSGSLGANVLTF,TGTGCCAGCTCAGTCTCGACTAGCGGGAGTCTTGGGGCCAACGTCCTGACTTTC
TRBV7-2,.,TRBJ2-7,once,CASSLVDYEQYF,TGTGCCAGCAGCTTAGTAGACTACGAGCAGTACTTC
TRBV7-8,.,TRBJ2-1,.,CASSLARREQFF,TGTGCCAGCAGCTTAGCGCGGCGGGAGCAGTTCTTC
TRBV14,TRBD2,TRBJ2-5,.,CASSQAGRGGRETQYF,TGTGCCAGCAGCCAAGCGGGGCGGGGGGGCCGTGAGACCCAGTACTTC
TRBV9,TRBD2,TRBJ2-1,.,CASSRTSGYNEQFF,TGTGCCAGCAGCCGGACTAGCGGCTACAATGAGCAGTTCTTC
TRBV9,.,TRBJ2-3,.,CASSVGAVRGDTQYF,TGTGCCAGCAGCGTAGGGGCCGTCCGTGGAGATACGCAGTATTTT
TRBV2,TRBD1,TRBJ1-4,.,CASSPPGQREKLFF,TGTGCCAGCAGTCCGCCGGGACAGCGTGAAAAACTGTTTTTT
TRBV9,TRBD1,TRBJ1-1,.,CASSGKTGGYTEAFF,TGTGCCAGCAGCGGAAAGACAGGGGGGTACACTGAAGCTTTCTTT
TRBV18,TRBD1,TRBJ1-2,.,CASSPKDRGVYTF,TGTGCCAGCTCACCGAAAGACAGGGGGGTCTACACCTTC
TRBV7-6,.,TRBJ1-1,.,CASSARGGGTEAFF,TGTGCCAGCAGCGCCCGGGGCGGGGGCACTGAAGCTTTCTTT
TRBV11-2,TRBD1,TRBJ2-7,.,CASSLGGGSYEQYF,TGTGCCAGCAGCTTAGGAGGGGGCTCTTACGAGCAGTACTTC
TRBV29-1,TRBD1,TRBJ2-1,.,CSARTGGGYNEQFF,TGCAGCGCTCGGACAGGGGGTGGCTACAATGAGCAGTTCTTC
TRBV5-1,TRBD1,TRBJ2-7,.,CASSSGQGPSYEQYF,TGCGCCAGCAGCTCCGGACAGGGGCCCTCCTACGAGCAGTACTTC
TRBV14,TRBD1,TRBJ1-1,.,CASSQRHTGQGNTEAFF,TGTGCCAGCAGCCAAAGACATACGGGACAGGGAAACACTGAAGCTTTCTTT
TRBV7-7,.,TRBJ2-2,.,CASSPRETGELFF,TGTGCTAGCAGCCCTCGGGAGACCGGGGAGCTGTTTTTT
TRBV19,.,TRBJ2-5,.,CASSISGTQETQYF,TGTGCCAGTAGTATATCGGGGACTCAAGAGACCCAGTACTTC
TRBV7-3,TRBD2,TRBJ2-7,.,CASSSTSGRPPGEQYF,TGTGCCAGCAGCTCGACTAGCGGGAGGCCACCTGGCGAGCAGTACTTC
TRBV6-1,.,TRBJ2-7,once,CASSEKGGQDYEQYF,TGTGCCAGCAGTGAAAAGGGAGGACAGGACTACGAGCAGTACTTC
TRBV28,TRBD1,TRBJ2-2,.,CASSLWVTGDTGELFF,TGTGCCAGCAGTTTATGGGTGACAGGGGACACCGGGGAGCTGTTTTTT
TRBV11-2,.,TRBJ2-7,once,CASSGRDSYEQYF,TGTGCCAGCAGCGGGCGGGACTCCTACGAGCAGTACTTC
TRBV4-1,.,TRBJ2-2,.,CASSQDLTFGELFF,TGCGCCAGCAGCCAAGATCTCACATTCGGGGAGCTGTTTTTT
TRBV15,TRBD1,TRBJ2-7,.,CATSTRQGGAYEQYF,TGTGCCACCAGCACAAGACAGGGGGGGGCCTACGAGCAGTACTTC
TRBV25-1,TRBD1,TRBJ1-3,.,CASTDRGTGNTIYF,TGTGCCAGCACTGACAGGGGAACTGGAAACACCATATATTTT
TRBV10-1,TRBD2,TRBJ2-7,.,CASRGLAGDPDEQYF,TGCGCCAGCAGGGGACTAGCGGGAGACCCAGACGAGCAGTACTTC
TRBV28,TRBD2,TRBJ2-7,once,CASVAGAFYEQYF,TGTGCCAGCGTAGCGGGAGCTTTCTACGAGCAGTACTTC
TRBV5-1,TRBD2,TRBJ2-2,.,CASSPGLAGGELFF,TGCGCCAGCAGCCCGGGACTAGCCGGCGGGGAGCTGTTTTTT
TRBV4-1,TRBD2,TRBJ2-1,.,CASSQGLAGRDEQFF,TGCGCCAGCAGCCAAGGTCTAGCGGGAAGGGATGAGCAGTTCTTC